This TCR beta chain stems from a study of T cell responses to AZD1222 COVID-19 vaccine. Study-wide results and limits: Repertoire collection took place solely once the T cell response had peaked. Among AZD1222 vaccinees, only 5 or 6 were seropositive at baseline. Across spike, vaccine-associated CD4 TCRs were found, dominant at 160-218 and 743-854.

The ends lost 1 base at V and 2 bases at J; junction bases unmatched: 4. There are 15 residues in the CDR3. CDR1 and CDR2 from the germline V gene are LNHDA and SQIVND (reference sequence). On this clone itself: Its specificity is unknown.

Only in-frame clones appear in the TCRdb table, and some are missing; sequencing was by immunoSEQ multiplex PCR. The top ten clones hold around 4.1% of a sample with 130,000 to 150,000 clones, about 81% of them seen once. V is TRBV19 and J is TRBJ1-1; the match to TRBD1 covers 7 bases. The sequence derives from an adult in good health. The sample here was peripheral blood, taken on day 0 of MenACWY control vaccination. This chain's CDR3 is CASSIGGQTNTEAFF. CDR3 nucleotide sequence: TGTGCCAGTAGTATAGGGGGACAGACAAACACTGAAGCTTTCTTT.